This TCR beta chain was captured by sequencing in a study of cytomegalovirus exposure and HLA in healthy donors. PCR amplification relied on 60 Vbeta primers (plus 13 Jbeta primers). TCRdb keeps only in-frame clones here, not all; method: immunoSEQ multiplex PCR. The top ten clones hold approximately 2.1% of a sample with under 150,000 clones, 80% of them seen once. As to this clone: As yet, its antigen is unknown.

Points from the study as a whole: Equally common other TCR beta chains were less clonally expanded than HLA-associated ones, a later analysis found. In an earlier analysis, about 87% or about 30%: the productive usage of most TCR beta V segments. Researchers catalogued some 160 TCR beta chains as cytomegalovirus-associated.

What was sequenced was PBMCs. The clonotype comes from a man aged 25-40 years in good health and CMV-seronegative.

Here the CDR3 reads CASSNPNSGNTIYF. CDR3 nucleotide sequence: TGTGCCAGCAGCAACCCTAACAGTGGAAACACCATATATTTT. V gene TRBV7-9 combines with J gene TRBJ1-3; D is unresolved. The germline V gene has CDR1 SEHNR and CDR2 FQNEAQ (reference sequence). Trimming took off 5 bases at V and 3 bases at J, with 11 bases between the two ends. This CDR3 has 14 residues.